This entry features one TCR beta chain sequence. V lost 0 bases, J lost 5 bases, and 16 bases lay in between. The CDR3 has 17 amino acids. Germline CDR1 is SGHDN and CDR2 is FVKESK. These data are taken from a study of blood T cell repertoires in COVID-19. Data came from immunoSEQ multiplex PCR; TCRdb stores just in-frame clones and leaves some out. The sample lists approximately 16,000 clones, over 75% seen once, with approximately 14% in the top ten. This chain joins TRBV14 and TRBJ2-2; D is unresolved. Input material: peripheral blood. This TCR was sampled from a human donor in a cohort sampled during active COVID-19. CDR3 sequence: CASSQDLPRVRTGELFF. As DNA, the CDR3 is TGTGCCAGCAGCCAAGACCTCCCGAGAGTGAGGACCGGGGAGCTGTTTTTT. The whole variable domain, filled in from reference TRBV14 and TRBJ2-2, reads EAGVTQFPSHSVIEKGQTVTLRCDPISGHDNLYWYRRVMGKEIKFLLHFVKESKQDESGMPNNRFLAERTGGTYSTLKVQPAELEDSGVYFCASSQDLPRVRTGELFFGEGSRLTVL.